The 3 T cell receptor beta chains in this list originate from one sample, sequenced in a study of blood T cell repertoires in COVID-19. Some clones are missing from TCRdb's copy, which holds only in-frame ones; the method was immunoSEQ multiplex PCR. Of approximately 400,000 clones listed, 88% are singletons. Sample: PBMCs or T cells enriched from blood (not recorded which). Source of these receptors: a woman in her late teens or twenties who had recovered from COVID-19.

The V and J genes are TRBV13 and TRBJ2-2; TRBD1 agrees at 8 bases. The V gene end was trimmed by 4 bases and the J gene end by 0 bases; junction bases not matched to a gene: 10. Germline CDR1 is PRHDT and CDR2 is FYEKMQ (reference sequence). The length of the CDR3 is 18 residues. In nucleotides, the CDR3 is TGTGCCAGCAGCTCTTCGTTCAGGGGGCAACCGAACACCGGGGAGCTGTTTTTT. This sequence encodes CASSSSFRGQPNTGELFF.

The chain uses TRBV27 and TRBJ2-5; 8 positions agree with TRBD1. V lost 2 bases and J lost 5; bases outside the gene matches: 10. Germline-derived CDR1 and CDR2 are MNHEY and SMNVEV (reference sequence). The CDR3 covers 16 residues. Here the CDR3 DNA reads TGTGCCAGCAGTTTACAGGGGGCGCAGGGGGAGGAGACCCAGTACTTC. Translated, it gives CASSLQGAQGEETQYF.

The gene calls are TRBV7-3 and TRBJ2-2; D remains unclear. Germline CDR1 reads SGHTA; CDR2 reads FQGTGA. With 5 bases removed from V and 1 base from J, the gap between germline ends came to 5 bases. CDR3 length: 13 residues. CDR3 in DNA: TGTGCCAGCAGCAGACAGAACACCGGGGAGCTGTTTTTT. It translates to CASSRQNTGELFF.